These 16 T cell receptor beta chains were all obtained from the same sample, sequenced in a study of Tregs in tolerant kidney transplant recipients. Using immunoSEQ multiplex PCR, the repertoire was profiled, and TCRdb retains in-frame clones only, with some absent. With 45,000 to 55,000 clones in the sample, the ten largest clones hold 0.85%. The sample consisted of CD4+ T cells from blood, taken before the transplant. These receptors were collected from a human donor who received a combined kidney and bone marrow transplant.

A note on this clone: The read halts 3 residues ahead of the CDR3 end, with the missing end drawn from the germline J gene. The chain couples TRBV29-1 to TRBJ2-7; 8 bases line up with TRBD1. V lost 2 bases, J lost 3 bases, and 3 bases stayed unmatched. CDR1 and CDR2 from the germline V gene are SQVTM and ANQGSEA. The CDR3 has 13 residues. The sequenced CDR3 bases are TGCAGCGTTGAAAGTGACAGGGGCTACGAG. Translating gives CSVESDRGYE. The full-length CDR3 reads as CSVESDRGYEQYF.

The CDR3 spells CAWSPGLGTEAFF. Incomplete CDR3 DNA: TGTGCCTGGAGCCCAGGGTTAGGCACTGAA. J is TRBJ1-1 and V is TRBV30, with D possibly matching TRBD1 (5 bases). Read data end 3 residues before the CDR3 end; the end is taken from the germline J gene. Germline V lookup: CDR1 GTSNPN, CDR2 SVGIG (reference sequence). The CDR3 loop spans 13 amino acids. V lost 3 bases, J lost 4 bases, and 12 bases lay in between.

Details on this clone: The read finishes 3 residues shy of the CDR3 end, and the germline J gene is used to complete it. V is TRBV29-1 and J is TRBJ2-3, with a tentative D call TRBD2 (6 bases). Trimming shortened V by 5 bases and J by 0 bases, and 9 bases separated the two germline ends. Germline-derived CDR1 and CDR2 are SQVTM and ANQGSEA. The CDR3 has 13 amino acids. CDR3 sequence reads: CSVLAPSTDTQYF. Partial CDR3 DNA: TGCAGCGTTCTAGCGCCTAGCACAGATACG.

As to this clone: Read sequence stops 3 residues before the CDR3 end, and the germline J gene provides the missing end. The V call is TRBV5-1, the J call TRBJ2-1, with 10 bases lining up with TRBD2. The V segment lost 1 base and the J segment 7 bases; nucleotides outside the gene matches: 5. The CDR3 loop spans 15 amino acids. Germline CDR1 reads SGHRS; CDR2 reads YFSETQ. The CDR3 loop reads CASSLSLAGVNEQFF. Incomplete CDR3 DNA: TGCGCCAGCAGCTTGTCCCTAGCGGGAGTGAATGAG. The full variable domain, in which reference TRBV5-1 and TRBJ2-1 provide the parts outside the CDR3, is KAGVTQTPRYLIKTRGQQVTLSCSPISGHRSVSWYQQTPGQGLQFLFEYFSETQRNKGNFPGRFSGRQFSNSRSEMNVSTLELGDSALYLCASSLSLAGVNEQFFGPGTRLTVL.

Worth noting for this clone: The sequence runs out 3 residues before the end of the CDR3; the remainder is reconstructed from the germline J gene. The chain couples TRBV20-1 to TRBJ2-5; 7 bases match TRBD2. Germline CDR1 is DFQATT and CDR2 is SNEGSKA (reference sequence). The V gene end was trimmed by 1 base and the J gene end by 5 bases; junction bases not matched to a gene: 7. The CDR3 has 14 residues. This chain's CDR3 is CSARGVAGYETQYF. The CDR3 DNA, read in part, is TGCAGTGCTAGAGGGGTAGCGGGCTATGAGACC.

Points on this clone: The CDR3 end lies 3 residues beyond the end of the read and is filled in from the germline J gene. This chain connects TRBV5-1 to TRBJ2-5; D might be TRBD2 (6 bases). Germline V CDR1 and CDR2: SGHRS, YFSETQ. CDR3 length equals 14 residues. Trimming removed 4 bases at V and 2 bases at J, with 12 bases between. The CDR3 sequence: CASSGTLQQETQYF. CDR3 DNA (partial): TGCGCCAGCAGCGGGACTCTACAACAAGAGACC.

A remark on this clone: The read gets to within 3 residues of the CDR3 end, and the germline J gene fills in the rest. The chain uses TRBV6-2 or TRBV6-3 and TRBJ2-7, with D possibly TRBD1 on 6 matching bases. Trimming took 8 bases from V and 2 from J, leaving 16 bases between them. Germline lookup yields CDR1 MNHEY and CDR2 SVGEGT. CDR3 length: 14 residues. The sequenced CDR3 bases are TGTGCCAGCGGTGGACAGCTAAACCCCTACGAG. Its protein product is CASGGQLNPYE. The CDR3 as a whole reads CASGGQLNPYEQYF.

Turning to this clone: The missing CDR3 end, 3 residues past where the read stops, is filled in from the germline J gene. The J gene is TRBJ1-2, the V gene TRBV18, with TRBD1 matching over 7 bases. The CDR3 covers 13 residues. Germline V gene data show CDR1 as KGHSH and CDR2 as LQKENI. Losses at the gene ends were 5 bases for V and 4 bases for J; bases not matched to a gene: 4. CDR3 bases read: TGTGCCAGCTCAACAGGGGAGGCCTATGGC. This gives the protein CASSTGEAYG. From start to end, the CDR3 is CASSTGEAYGYTF.

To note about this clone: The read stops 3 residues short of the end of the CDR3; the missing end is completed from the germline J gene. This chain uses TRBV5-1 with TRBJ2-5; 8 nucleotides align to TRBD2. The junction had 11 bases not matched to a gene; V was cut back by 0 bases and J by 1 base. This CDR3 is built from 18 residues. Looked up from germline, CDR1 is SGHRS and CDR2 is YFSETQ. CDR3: CASSLGAGVAWGQETQYF. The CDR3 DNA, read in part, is TGCGCCAGCAGCTTGGGAGCGGGAGTTGCGTGGGGCCAAGAGACC.

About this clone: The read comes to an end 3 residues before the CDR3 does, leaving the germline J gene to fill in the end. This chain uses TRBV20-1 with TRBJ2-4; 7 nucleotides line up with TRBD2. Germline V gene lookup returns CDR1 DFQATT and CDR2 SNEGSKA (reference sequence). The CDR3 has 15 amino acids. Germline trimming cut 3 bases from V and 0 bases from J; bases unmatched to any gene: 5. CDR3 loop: CSASPLAVAKNIQYF. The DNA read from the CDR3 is TGCAGTGCTAGCCCCCTAGCGGTAGCCAAAAACATT.

The CDR3 region is CASSSGTSGGETQYF. CDR3 bases read: TGCGCCAGCAGCTCCGGGACTAGCGGAGGTGAGACC. The chain links TRBV5-1 to TRBJ2-5; 11 nucleotides match TRBD2. The read ends 3 residues early relative to the CDR3; the germline J gene fills the gap. The trim removed 3 bases at V and 5 bases at J, leaving 6 bases unmatched. CDR3 length equals 15 residues. Germline values: CDR1 SGHRS, CDR2 YFSETQ.

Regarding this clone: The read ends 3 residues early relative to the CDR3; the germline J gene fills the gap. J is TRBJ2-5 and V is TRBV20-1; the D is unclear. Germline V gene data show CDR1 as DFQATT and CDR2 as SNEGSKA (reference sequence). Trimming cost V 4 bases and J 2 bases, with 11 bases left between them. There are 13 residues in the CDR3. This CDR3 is CSAILPPQETQYF. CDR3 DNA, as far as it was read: TGCAGTGCTATCCTACCACCTCAAGAGACC.

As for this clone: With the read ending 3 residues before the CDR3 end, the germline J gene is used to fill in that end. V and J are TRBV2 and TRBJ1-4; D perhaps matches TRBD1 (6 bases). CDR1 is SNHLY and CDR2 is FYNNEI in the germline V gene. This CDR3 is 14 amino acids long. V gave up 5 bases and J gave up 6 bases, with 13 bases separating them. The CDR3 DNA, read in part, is TGTGCCAGCAGTAATCAGGGGACCGATGAAAAA. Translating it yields CASSNQGTDEK. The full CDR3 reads CASSNQGTDEKLFF.

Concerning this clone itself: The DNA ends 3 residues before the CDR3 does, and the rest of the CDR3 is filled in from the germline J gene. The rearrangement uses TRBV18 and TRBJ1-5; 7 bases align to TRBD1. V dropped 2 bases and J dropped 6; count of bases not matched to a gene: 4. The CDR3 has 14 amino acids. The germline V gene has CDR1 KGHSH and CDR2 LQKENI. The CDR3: CASSPGTEGQPQHF. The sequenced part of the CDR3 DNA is TGTGCCAGCTCACCAGGGACAGAAGGTCAGCCC.

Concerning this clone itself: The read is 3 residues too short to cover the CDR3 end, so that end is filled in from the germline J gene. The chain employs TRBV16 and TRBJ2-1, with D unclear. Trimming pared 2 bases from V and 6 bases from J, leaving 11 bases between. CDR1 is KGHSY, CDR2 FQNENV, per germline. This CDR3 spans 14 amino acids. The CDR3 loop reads CASSQRRKPNEQFF. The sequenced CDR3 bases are TGTGCCAGCAGCCAACGGCGGAAGCCCAATGAG.

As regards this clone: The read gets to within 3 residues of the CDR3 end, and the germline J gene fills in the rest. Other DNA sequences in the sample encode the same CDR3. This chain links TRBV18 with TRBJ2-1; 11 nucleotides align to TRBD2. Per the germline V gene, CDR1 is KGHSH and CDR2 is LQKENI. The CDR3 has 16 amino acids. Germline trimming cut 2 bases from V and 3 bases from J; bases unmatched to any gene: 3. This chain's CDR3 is CASSPFTSGSYNEQFF. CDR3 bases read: TGTGCCAGCTCACCATTCACTAGCGGGAGCTACAATGAG.